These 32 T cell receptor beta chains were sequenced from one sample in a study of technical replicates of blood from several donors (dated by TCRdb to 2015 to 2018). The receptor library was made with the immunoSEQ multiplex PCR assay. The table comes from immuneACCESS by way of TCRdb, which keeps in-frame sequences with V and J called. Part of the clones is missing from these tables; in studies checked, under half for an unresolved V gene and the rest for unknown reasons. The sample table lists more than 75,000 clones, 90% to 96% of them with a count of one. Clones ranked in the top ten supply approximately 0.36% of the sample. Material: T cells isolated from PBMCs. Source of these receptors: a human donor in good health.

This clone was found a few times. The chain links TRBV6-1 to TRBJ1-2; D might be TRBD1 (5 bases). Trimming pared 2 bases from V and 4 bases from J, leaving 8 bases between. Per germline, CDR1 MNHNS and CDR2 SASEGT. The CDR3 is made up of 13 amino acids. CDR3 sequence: CASSERGSYGYTF. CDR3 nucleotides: TGTGCCAGCAGTGAAAGGGGATCCTATGGCTACACCTTC.

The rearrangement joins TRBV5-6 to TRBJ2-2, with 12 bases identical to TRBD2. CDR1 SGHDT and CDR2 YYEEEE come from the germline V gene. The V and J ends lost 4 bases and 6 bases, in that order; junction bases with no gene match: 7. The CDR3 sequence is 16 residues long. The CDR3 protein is CASSLRLAGVAGELFF. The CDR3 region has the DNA TGTGCCAGCAGCCTTAGACTAGCGGGAGTTGCCGGGGAGCTGTTTTTT.

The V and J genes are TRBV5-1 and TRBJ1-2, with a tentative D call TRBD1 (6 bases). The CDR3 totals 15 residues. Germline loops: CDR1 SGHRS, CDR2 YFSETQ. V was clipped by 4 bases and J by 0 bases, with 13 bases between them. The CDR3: CASSKDRPANYGYTF. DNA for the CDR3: TGCGCCAGCAGCAAGGACAGACCCGCTAACTATGGCTACACCTTC.

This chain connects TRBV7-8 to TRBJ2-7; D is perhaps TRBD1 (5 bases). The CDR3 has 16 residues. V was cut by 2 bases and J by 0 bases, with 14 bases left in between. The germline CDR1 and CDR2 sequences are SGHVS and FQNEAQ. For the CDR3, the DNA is TGTGCCAGCAGCTTAAAACAGGAGACGAGCTCCTACGAGCAGTACTTC. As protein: CASSLKQETSSYEQYF.

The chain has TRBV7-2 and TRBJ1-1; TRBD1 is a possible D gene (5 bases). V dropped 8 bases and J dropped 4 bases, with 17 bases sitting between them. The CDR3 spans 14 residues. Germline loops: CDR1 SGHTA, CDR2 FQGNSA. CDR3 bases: TGTGCCAGCCCTGGAGGGGCTCTAGTCACTGAAGCTTTCTTT. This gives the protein CASPGGALVTEAFF.

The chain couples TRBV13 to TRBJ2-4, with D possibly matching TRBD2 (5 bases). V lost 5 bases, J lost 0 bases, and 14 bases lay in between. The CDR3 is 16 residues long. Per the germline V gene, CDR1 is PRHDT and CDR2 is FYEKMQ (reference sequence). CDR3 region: CASSVNTGIAKNIQYF. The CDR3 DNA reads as TGTGCCAGCAGCGTTAACACCGGGATAGCCAAAAACATTCAGTACTTC.

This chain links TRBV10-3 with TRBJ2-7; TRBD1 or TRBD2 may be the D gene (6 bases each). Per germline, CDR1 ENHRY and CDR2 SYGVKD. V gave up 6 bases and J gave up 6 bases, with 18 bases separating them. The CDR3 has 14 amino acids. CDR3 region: CAIREGTGNLEQYF. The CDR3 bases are TGTGCCATCAGGGAGGGAACAGGGAACCTCGAGCAGTACTTC.

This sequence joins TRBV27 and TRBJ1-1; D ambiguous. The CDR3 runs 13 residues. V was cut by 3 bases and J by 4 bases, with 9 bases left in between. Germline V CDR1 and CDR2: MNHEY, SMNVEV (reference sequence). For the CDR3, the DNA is TGTGCCAGCAGTTTCTCGTCGAGCACTGAAGCTTTCTTT. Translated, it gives CASSFSSSTEAFF.

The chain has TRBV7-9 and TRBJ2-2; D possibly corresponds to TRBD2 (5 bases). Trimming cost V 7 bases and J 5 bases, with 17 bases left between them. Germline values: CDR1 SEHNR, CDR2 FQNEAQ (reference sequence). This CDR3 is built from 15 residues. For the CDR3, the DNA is TGTGCCAGCACTACCCCGGGGATGGGAACCGGGGAGCTGTTTTTT. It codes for CASTTPGMGTGELFF. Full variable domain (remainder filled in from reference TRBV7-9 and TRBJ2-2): DTGVSQNPRHKITKRGQNVTFRCDPISEHNRLYWYRQTLGQGPEFLTYFQNEAQLEKSRLLSDRFSAERPKGSFSTLEIQRTEQGDSAMYLCASTTPGMGTGELFFGEGSRLTVL.

The CDR3 DNA sequence: TGTGCCAGCAGCTTATGGGCAGGGGGCCGCACCGGGGAGCTGTTTTTT. It yields the protein CASSLWAGGRTGELFF. The genes are TRBV7-2 and TRBJ2-2; 8 bases line up with TRBD1. Germline V gene data show CDR1 as SGHTA and CDR2 as FQGNSA. The V segment lost 2 bases and the J segment 4 bases; nucleotides outside the gene matches: 6. The CDR3 contains 16 residues.

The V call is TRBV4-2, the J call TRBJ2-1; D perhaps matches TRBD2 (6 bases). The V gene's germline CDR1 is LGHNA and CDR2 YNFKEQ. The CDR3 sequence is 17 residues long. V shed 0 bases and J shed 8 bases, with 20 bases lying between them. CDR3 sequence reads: CASSQERGGSGSYEQFF. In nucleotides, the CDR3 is TGTGCCAGCAGCCAAGAAAGAGGAGGTAGCGGAAGTTATGAGCAGTTCTTC.

For the CDR3, the DNA is TGTGCCTGGAGTCCCGACAGGGGAGCTAACTATGGCTACACCTTC. It encodes CAWSPDRGANYGYTF. The chain links TRBV30 to TRBJ1-2; 8 nucleotides line up with TRBD1. Unmatched junction bases numbered 5, after V lost 2 bases and J lost 0 bases. CDR1 and CDR2 from the germline V gene are GTSNPN and SVGIG (reference sequence). The CDR3 spans 15 residues.

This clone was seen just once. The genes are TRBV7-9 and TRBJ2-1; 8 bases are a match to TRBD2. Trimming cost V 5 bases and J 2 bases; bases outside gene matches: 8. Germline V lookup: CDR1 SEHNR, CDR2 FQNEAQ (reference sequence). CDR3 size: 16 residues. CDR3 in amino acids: CASSPSSGQTYNEQFF. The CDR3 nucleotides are TGTGCCAGCAGCCCGTCTAGCGGGCAAACCTACAATGAGCAGTTCTTC.

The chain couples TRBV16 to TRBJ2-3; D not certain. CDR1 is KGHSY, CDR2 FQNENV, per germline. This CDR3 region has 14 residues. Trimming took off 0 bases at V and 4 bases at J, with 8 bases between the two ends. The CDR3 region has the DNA TGTGCCAGCAGCCAATCAACTGACTCAGATACGCAGTATTTT. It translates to CASSQSTDSDTQYF.

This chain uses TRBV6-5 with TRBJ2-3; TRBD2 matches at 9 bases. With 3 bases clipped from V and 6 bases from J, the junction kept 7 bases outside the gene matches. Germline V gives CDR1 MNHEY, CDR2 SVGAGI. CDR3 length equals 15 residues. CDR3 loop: CASSYIAGELDTQYF. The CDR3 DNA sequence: TGTGCCAGCAGTTATATAGCGGGAGAATTGGATACGCAGTATTTT.

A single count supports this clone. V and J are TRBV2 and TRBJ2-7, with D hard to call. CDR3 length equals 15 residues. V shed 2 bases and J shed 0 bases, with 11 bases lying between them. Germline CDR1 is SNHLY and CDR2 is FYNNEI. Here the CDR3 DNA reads TGTGCCAGCAGTGAAACGGGTGGGTTCTCCTACGAGCAGTACTTC. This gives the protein CASSETGGFSYEQYF. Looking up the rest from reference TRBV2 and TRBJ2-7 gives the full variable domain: EPEVTQTPSHQVTQMGQEVILRCVPISNHLYFYWYRQILGQKVEFLVSFYNNEISEKSEIFDDQFSVERPDGSNFTLKIRSTKLEDSAMYFCASSETGGFSYEQYFGPGTRLTVT.

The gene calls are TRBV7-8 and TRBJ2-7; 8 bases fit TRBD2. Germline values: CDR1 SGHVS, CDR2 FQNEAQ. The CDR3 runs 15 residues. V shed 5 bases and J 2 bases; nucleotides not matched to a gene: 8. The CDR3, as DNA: TGTGCCAGCAGCAGTGCAACTAGCGGTACCTACGAGCAGTACTTC. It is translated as CASSSATSGTYEQYF.

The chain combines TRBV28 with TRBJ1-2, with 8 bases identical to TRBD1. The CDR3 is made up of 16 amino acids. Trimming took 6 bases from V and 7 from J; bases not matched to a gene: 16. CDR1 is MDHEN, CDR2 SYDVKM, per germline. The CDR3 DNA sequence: TGTGCCAGCAGCGACTGGGCAGGGGGCGCCGGCGGTGGCTACACCTTC. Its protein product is CASSDWAGGAGGGYTF.

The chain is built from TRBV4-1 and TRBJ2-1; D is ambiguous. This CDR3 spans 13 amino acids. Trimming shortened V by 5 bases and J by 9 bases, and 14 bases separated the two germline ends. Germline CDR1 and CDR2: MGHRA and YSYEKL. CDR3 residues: CASSVPGSTEQFF. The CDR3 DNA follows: TGCGCCAGCAGCGTCCCGGGTTCAACTGAGCAGTTCTTC.

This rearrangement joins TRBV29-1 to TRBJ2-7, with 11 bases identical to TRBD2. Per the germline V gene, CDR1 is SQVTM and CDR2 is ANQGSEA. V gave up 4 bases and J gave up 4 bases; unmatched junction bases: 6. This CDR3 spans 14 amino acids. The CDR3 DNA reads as TGCAGCGTTGGGGCTAGCGGGAGGAGATACGAGCAGTACTTC. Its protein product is CSVGASGRRYEQYF.

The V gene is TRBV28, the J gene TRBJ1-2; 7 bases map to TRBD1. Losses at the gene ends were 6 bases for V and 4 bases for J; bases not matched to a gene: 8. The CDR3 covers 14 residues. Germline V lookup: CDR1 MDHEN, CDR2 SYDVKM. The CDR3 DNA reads TGTGCCAGCAGCCCCCCCGGGACAGCCTATGGCTACACCTTC. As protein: CASSPPGTAYGYTF.

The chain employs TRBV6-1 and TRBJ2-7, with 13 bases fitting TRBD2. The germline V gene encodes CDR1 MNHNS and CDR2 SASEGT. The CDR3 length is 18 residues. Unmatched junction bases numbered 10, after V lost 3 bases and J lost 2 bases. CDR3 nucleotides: TGTGCCAGCAGTGAGAAGGTGACTAGCGGGAGGTTTCCCTACGAGCAGTACTTC. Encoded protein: CASSEKVTSGRFPYEQYF.

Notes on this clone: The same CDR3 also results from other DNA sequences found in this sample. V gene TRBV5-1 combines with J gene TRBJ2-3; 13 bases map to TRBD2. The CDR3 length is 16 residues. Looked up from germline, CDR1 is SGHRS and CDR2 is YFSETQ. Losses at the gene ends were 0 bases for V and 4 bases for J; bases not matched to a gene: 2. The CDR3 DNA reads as TGCGCCAGCAGCTTGGGACTAGCGGGAGGTTCAGATACGCAGTATTTT. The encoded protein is CASSLGLAGGSDTQYF.

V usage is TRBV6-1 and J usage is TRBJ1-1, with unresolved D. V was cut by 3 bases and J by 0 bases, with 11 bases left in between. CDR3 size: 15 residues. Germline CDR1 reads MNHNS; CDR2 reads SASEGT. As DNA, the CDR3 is TGTGCCAGCAGTGATAGAGCTCAATTGAACACTGAAGCTTTCTTT. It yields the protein CASSDRAQLNTEAFF.

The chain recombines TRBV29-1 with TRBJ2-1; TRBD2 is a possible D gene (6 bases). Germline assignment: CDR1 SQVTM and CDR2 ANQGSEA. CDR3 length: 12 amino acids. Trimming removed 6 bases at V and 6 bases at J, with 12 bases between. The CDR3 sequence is CSVRAGSNEQFF. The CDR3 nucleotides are TGCAGCGTCCGAGCGGGTTCCAATGAGCAGTTCTTC.

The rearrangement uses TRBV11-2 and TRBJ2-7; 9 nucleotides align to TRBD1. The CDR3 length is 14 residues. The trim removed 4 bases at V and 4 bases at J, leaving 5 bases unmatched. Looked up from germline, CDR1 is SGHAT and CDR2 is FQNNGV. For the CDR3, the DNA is TGTGCCAGCAGCTCCGGGACAGGGCTATACGAGCAGTACTTC. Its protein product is CASSSGTGLYEQYF.

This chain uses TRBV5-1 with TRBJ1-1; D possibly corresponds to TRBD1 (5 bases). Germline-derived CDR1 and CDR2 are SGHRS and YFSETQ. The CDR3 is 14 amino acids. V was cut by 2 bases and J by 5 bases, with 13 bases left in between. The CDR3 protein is CASSLGQSPTEAFF. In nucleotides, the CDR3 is TGCGCCAGCAGCTTAGGACAATCCCCGACTGAAGCTTTCTTT. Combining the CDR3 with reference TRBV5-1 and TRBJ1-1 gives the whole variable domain KAGVTQTPRYLIKTRGQQVTLSCSPISGHRSVSWYQQTPGQGLQFLFEYFSETQRNKGNFPGRFSGRQFSNSRSEMNVSTLELGDSALYLCASSLGQSPTEAFFGQGTRLTVV.

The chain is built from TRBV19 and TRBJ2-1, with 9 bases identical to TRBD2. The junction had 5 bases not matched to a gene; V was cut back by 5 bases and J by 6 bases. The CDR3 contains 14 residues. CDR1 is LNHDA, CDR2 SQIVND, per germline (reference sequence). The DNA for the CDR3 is TGTGCCAGTAGTTGGCGGGAGGGCCCCAATGAGCAGTTCTTC. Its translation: CASSWREGPNEQFF.

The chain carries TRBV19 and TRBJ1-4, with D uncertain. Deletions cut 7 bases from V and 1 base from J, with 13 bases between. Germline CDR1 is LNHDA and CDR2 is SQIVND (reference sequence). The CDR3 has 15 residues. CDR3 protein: CASKNSAVTNEKLFF. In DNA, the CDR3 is TGTGCCAGTAAAAATAGCGCCGTAACTAATGAAAAACTGTTTTTT.

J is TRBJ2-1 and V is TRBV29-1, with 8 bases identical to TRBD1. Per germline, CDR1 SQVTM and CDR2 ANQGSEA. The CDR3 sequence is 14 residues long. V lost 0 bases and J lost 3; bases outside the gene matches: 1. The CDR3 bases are TGCAGCGTTGAAGAGGGGACAGGCTACAATGAGCAGTTCTTC. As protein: CSVEEGTGYNEQFF.

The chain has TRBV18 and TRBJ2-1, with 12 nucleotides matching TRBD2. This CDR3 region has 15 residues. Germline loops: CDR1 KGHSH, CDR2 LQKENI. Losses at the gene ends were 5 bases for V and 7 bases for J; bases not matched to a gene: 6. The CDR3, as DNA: TGTGCCAGCTCAAAGACTAGCGGGAGTGGGAATGAGCAGTTCTTC. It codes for CASSKTSGSGNEQFF.

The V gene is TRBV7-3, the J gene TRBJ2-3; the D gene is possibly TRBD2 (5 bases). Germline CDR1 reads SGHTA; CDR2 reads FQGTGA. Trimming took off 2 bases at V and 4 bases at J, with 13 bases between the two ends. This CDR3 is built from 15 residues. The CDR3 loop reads CASSLEGEGSDTQYF. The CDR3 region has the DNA TGTGCCAGCAGCTTAGAGGGTGAGGGTTCAGATACGCAGTATTTT.